Following are 22 T cell receptor beta chains from one sample sequenced in a study of identifying expanded T cells in peripheral blood. The method was immunoSEQ multiplex PCR; TCRdb's version includes in-frame clones alone and lacks a portion of them. The sample shows 100,000 or so clones, approximately 90% of them seen only once. Sequencing was done on a sample of blood. Receptor source: a person between 18 and 75 years old in good health.

As to this clone: The junction shows a germline mismatch at one end, possibly a read error. CDR3 in DNA: TGTGCCAGCAGCGCGTGGGGCGGTGGCTGCACCTTC. Protein product: CASSAWGGGCTF. This chain uses TRBV28 with TRBJ1-2, with TRBD1 as a possible D gene (5 bases). The germline gives CDR1 MDHEN, CDR2 SYDVKM. The CDR3 runs 12 residues.

The rearrangement links TRBV29-1 to TRBJ2-1; TRBD2 might be the D (6 bases). Trimming stripped 6 bases from V and 6 bases from J, with 9 bases between. Germline V gene lookup returns CDR1 SQVTM and CDR2 ANQGSEA. The CDR3 runs to 11 residues. The CDR3 nucleotides read TGCAGCGTGGAGGGGTCCAATGAGCAGTTCTTC. The encoded protein is CSVEGSNEQFF.

The chain carries TRBV7-2 and TRBJ2-3; 7 bases match TRBD2. Germline V gives CDR1 SGHTA, CDR2 FQGNSA. The CDR3 contains 15 residues. V was clipped by 4 bases and J by 1 base; unmatched bases: 5. Written as DNA, the CDR3 is TGTGCCAGCAGCTCGGGTGCGGGGGGCACAGATACGCAGTATTTT. It encodes CASSSGAGGTDTQYF.

This clone has just one count. V gene TRBV6-1 combines with J gene TRBJ2-5; TRBD1 or TRBD2 may be the D gene (5 bases each). The J call may not be correct, given that the DNA end is closer to TRBJ2-7. The germline CDR1 and CDR2 sequences are MNHNS and SASEGT. This CDR3 region has 12 residues. CDR3 bases: TGTGCCAGCACCAGGGACCTCTACGAGCAGTACTTC. Encoded protein: CASTRDLYEQYF.

This chain joins TRBV5-4 and TRBJ2-7, with 7 positions matching TRBD1. V dropped 4 bases and J dropped 11; count of bases not matched to a gene: 9. There are 12 residues in the CDR3. Germline V lookup: CDR1 SGHNT, CDR2 YYREEE (reference sequence). CDR3 amino acids: CASSGVGGRKYF. CDR3 sequence (DNA): TGTGCCAGCAGCGGGGTAGGGGGCAGGAAGTACTTC.

This clone was seen a single time. V and J are TRBV2 and TRBJ1-5, with 7 bases fitting TRBD1. This CDR3 contains 14 residues. Germline lookup yields CDR1 SNHLY and CDR2 FYNNEI. V shed 5 bases, J shed 4 bases, and the junction held 5 bases outside the gene matches. This CDR3 is CASSFTGVNQPQHF. In DNA form, the CDR3 reads TGTGCCAGCAGTTTCACAGGGGTTAATCAGCCCCAGCATTTT.

The chain uses TRBV18 and TRBJ1-1; no firm D call. CDR1 and CDR2 (germline): KGHSH, LQKENI. The CDR3 runs 12 residues. V lost 3 bases to trimming and J lost 7 bases, with 9 bases between them. The CDR3 nucleotides read TGTGCCAGCTCACCTTCGGACGGTGAAGCTTTCTTT. Its protein is CASSPSDGEAFF. The full variable domain, in which reference TRBV18 and TRBJ1-1 provide the parts outside the CDR3, is NAGVMQNPRHLVRRRGQEARLRCSPMKGHSHVYWYRQLPEEGLKFMVYLQKENIIDESGMPKERFSAEFPKEGPSILRIQQVVRGDSAAYFCASSPSDGEAFFGQGTRLTVV.

This chain links TRBV5-6 with TRBJ2-5; D may correspond to TRBD1 or TRBD2 (6 bases each). Trimming left V 7 bases short and J 5 bases short, with 15 bases between. The V gene's germline CDR1 is SGHDT and CDR2 YYEEEE. The CDR3 runs to 13 residues. The CDR3 DNA is TGTGCCAGCCAGCGTCGGGGGCTGGAGACCCAGTACTTC. Amino acids: CASQRRGLETQYF.

The V gene is TRBV30, the J gene TRBJ1-6; no firm D call. This CDR3 contains 17 residues. CDR1 and CDR2 from the germline V gene are GTSNPN and SVGIG (reference sequence). Trimming shortened V by 2 bases and J by 0 bases, and 14 bases separated the two germline ends. The CDR3 loop is CAWSFPRVSSYNSPLHF. In DNA, the CDR3 is TGTGCCTGGAGTTTCCCGCGGGTGAGCTCCTATAATTCACCCCTCCACTTT.

This rearrangement joins TRBV10-3 to TRBJ2-3, with a weak D call TRBD1 (6 bases). CDR1 ENHRY and CDR2 SYGVKD come from the germline V gene. V lost 3 bases and J 5 bases, leaving 18 bases between the germline ends. The CDR3 is 16 residues long. CDR3 region: CAISEVESGVIDTQYF. DNA for the CDR3: TGTGCCATCAGTGAAGTTGAGTCAGGGGTGATAGATACGCAGTATTTT.

The rearrangement uses TRBV4-1 and TRBJ1-5, with TRBD1 as a possible D gene (5 bases). CDR1 MGHRA and CDR2 YSYEKL come from the germline V gene. V was trimmed by 0 bases and J by 3 bases, leaving 9 bases between them. This CDR3 has 15 amino acids. Here the CDR3 DNA reads TGCGCCAGCAGCCAAGATAGCAGGGTCAATCAGCCCCAGCATTTT. This codes for CASSQDSRVNQPQHF.

This chain connects TRBV28 to TRBJ1-2; 7 nucleotides match TRBD1. J was trimmed by 4 bases and V by 2 bases; bases with no gene match: 10. Germline CDR1 reads MDHEN; CDR2 reads SYDVKM. This CDR3 is 16 amino acids long. CDR3 in amino acids: CASSLPSRQGAYGYTF. The CDR3 DNA is TGTGCCAGCAGTTTACCATCCCGACAGGGTGCCTATGGCTACACCTTC.

The chain uses TRBV4-3 and TRBJ2-7; 7 bases line up with TRBD1. The CDR3 is 13 amino acids. V gave up 3 bases and J gave up 6 bases; unmatched junction bases: 5. The germline CDR1 and CDR2 sequences are LGHNA and YSLEER. The CDR3 coding sequence is TGCGCCAGCAGCCAGGTACAGGGGACCGAGCAGTACTTC. Its translation is CASSQVQGTEQYF.

This clone was observed once. The chain links TRBV19 to TRBJ1-3; TRBD1 might be the D (5 bases). This CDR3 region has 15 residues. Germline CDR1 is LNHDA and CDR2 is SQIVND (reference sequence). The V gene lost 6 bases and the J gene lost 0 bases, with 12 bases spanning the gap. The DNA for the CDR3 is TGTGCCAGTAGCGATGCAGGGTTCTCTGGAAACACCATATATTTT. This sequence encodes CASSDAGFSGNTIYF.

The V call is TRBV28, the J call TRBJ2-1; the D is unclear. Trimming left V 2 bases short and J 0 bases short, with 2 bases between. The length of the CDR3 is 13 residues. The germline CDR1 and CDR2 sequences are MDHEN and SYDVKM. The CDR3, as DNA: TGTGCCAGCAGTTTACCCTCCTACAATGAGCAGTTCTTC. It translates to CASSLPSYNEQFF.

This clone was observed once. This chain links TRBV2 with TRBJ1-2; 7 bases agree with TRBD1. The CDR3 runs to 14 residues. V shed 2 bases, J shed 5 bases, and the junction held 5 bases outside the gene matches. From germline, CDR1 is SNHLY and CDR2 FYNNEI. In DNA, the CDR3 is TGTGCCAGCAGTGAACGAGACAGGGTATATGGCTACACCTTC. This codes for CASSERDRVYGYTF.

CDR3 sequence reads: CASSVGAGSLSTDTQYF. DNA of the CDR3: TGTGCCAGCAGCGTAGGGGCGGGAAGCCTTAGCACAGATACGCAGTATTTT. The chain is built from TRBV9 and TRBJ2-3; D is possibly TRBD2 (6 bases). Looked up from germline, CDR1 is SGDLS and CDR2 is YYNGEE. V dropped 0 bases and J dropped 0 bases, with 14 bases sitting between them. CDR3 length: 17 amino acids.

V gene TRBV7-9 combines with J gene TRBJ2-5; 11 nucleotides match TRBD2. V lost 4 bases, J lost 4 bases, and 5 bases stayed unmatched. CDR1 and CDR2 (germline): SEHNR, FQNEAQ (reference sequence). The CDR3 runs 15 residues. CDR3 sequence: CASSSYSGGGETQYF. In nucleotides, the CDR3 is TGTGCCAGCAGCTCCTATAGCGGGGGGGGAGAGACCCAGTACTTC.

This chain connects TRBV5-1 to TRBJ2-5; D may be TRBD2 (5 bases). Germline V lookup: CDR1 SGHRS, CDR2 YFSETQ. This CDR3 has 16 amino acids. Trimming took off 0 bases at V and 1 base at J, with 13 bases between the two ends. CDR3 residues: CASSLGASGIQETQYF. CDR3 DNA sequence: TGCGCCAGCAGCTTGGGGGCTTCCGGGATCCAAGAGACCCAGTACTTC.

This CDR3 is CASSNRQGSDTGELFF. The CDR3 region has the DNA TGCGCCAGCAGCAACCGACAGGGGAGCGACACCGGGGAGCTGTTTTTT. J is TRBJ2-2 and V is TRBV5-1; 8 positions match TRBD1. Germline V gene lookup returns CDR1 SGHRS and CDR2 YFSETQ. J was trimmed by 3 bases and V by 4 bases; bases with no gene match: 8. This CDR3 comprises 16 residues.

CDR3 sequence (DNA): TGTGCCAGCTCACCCACTAGGGAGTTGAACACTGAAGCTTTCTTT. Amino acids: CASSPTRELNTEAFF. The rearrangement uses TRBV18 and TRBJ1-1; no reliable D call. V was pared by 3 bases and J by 0 bases, with 11 bases between. Germline CDR1 reads KGHSH; CDR2 reads LQKENI. This CDR3 spans 15 amino acids.

The chain combines TRBV7-9 with TRBJ2-6; D unclear. V lost 3 bases to trimming and J lost 0 bases, with 3 bases between them. Germline CDR1 is SEHNR and CDR2 is FQNEAQ (reference sequence). The CDR3 sequence is 14 residues long. CDR3 amino acids: CASSFLSGANVLTF. CDR3 sequence (DNA): TGTGCCAGCAGCTTCCTCTCTGGGGCCAACGTCCTGACTTTC.